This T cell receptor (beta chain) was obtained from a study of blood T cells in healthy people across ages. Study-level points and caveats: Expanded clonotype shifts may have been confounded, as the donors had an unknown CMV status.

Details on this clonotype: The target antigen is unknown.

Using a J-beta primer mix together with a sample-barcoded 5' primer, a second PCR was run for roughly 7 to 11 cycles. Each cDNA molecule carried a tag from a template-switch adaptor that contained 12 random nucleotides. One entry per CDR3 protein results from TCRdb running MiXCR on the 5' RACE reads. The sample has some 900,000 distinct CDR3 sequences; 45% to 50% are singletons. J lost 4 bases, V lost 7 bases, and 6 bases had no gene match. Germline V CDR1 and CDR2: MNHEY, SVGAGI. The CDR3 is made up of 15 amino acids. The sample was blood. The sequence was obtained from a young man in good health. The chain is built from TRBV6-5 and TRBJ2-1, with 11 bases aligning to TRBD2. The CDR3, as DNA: TGTGCCAGCACCCTTAGCGGGGGGGCTTACAATGAGCAGTTCTTC. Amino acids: CASTLSGGAYNEQFF.